Below, 7 T cell receptor beta chains from the same sample are listed, as sequenced in a study of metastatic and nonmetastatic thyroid tumors. Thyroid surgery had not been preceded by any treatment in any patient. With MiXCR, TCRdb called clones anew from the PCR reads. The data hold some 29,000 clones, with roughly 15% observed a single time. The sample comprised blood. Receptors originate from a female donor with papillary thyroid cancer or a benign thyroid nodule (not recorded which). Some clones in this sample may be carry-over from other donors' samples.

This clone was counted ten times or more. The sample contains more than one DNA sequence encoding this CDR3. The chain has TRBV5-6 and TRBJ2-7; the D gene could be TRBD1 or TRBD2 (5 bases each). The germline CDR1 and CDR2 sequences are SGHDT and YYEEEE. The V end was cut by 4 bases, the J end by 7 bases, with 9 bases between. The CDR3 is made up of 11 amino acids. The CDR3 DNA follows: TGTGCCAGCAGCGGGACGGAAGAGCAGTACTTC. This encodes CASSGTEEQYF.

This clone was seen more than once but under ten times. This sequence joins TRBV27 and TRBJ2-7; D gene unclear. Germline V gene data show CDR1 as MNHEY and CDR2 as SMNVEV (reference sequence). Trimming took off 5 bases at V and 12 bases at J, with 20 bases between the two ends. This CDR3 region has 13 residues. The CDR3 here is CASSPHLSILVYF. The DNA for the CDR3 is TGTGCCAGCAGTCCCCATCTCTCTATCTTGGTGTACTTC.

This clone occurred a few times. The chain links TRBV12-3 or TRBV12-4 to TRBJ2-5, with TRBD2 identical over 8 bases. This CDR3 has 16 amino acids. V shed 3 bases, J shed 12 bases, and the junction held 18 bases outside the gene matches. CDR3: CASSLGYTSGARAKYF. The DNA for the CDR3 is TGTGCCAGCAGTTTGGGATACACTAGCGGAGCTCGGGCCAAGTACTTC.

The chain employs TRBV6-1 and TRBJ2-2, with TRBD1 matching 7 bases. In germline, CDR1 is MNHNS, CDR2 SASEGT. The V and J ends lost 6 bases and 5 bases, in that order; junction bases with no gene match: 3. The CDR3 spans 13 residues. CDR3 in amino acids: CASRDRKTGELFF. The CDR3 DNA reads TGTGCCAGCAGGGACAGGAAAACCGGGGAGCTGTTTTTT.

This clone rates as medium-sized. CDR3 DNA sequence: TGTGCCAGCAGTTCTCTATCTTTTGGGGTATTGACTGAAGCTTTCTTT. It encodes CASSSLSFGVLTEAFF. The chain links TRBV27 to TRBJ1-1; D ambiguous. The CDR3 totals 16 residues. Trimming left V 4 bases short and J 5 bases short, with 20 bases between. Per the germline V gene, CDR1 is MNHEY and CDR2 is SMNVEV (reference sequence).

This clone is termed medium-sized. The chain couples TRBV11-3 to TRBJ2-1, with D possibly TRBD1 on 6 matching bases. Deletions cut 4 bases from V and 4 bases from J, with 20 bases between. Germline assignment: CDR1 SGHNT and CDR2 YENEEA. This CDR3 comprises 17 residues. CDR3 residues: CASSSMTPAGVYNEQFF. CDR3 in DNA: TGTGCCAGCAGCTCGATGACACCCGCAGGGGTGTACAATGAGCAGTTCTTC.

In this sample, this clone turned up many times. This sequence joins TRBV10-1 and TRBJ2-1; 9 bases map to TRBD2. With 6 bases clipped from V and 2 bases from J, the junction kept 2 bases outside the gene matches. CDR1 WNHNN and CDR2 SYGVQD come from the germline V gene (reference sequence). CDR3 length equals 14 residues. CDR3 in DNA: TGCGCCAGCAGCCTAGCGGGGACCTACAATGAGCAGTTCTTC. Protein: CASSLAGTYNEQFF.